This T cell receptor (beta chain) appears in the sequencing data of a study of shared clonotypes between healthy human individuals. Study findings and constraints: A limitation of the genetic and exposure-history diversity represented arose from few donors. Against clonotypes common to all four donors, non-shared ones had lower generation probabilities. Generally, estimated richness proved larger in naive subsets than it did in memory subsets.

CD45RO-negative, CCR7-selected cells formed the naive CD8 fraction, which excluded terminally differentiated effector memory CD45RA+ cells. The CDR3 loop spans 19 amino acids. Deletions cut 3 bases from V and 3 bases from J, with 26 bases between. Germline CDR1 reads SGDLS; CDR2 reads YYNGEE. Assay: immunoSEQ multiplex PCR; the TCRdb copy retains only in-frame clones and omits some. The table records millions of clones, just under 95% of them present only once. Turning to this clone: The target antigen is unknown.

The chain couples TRBV9 to TRBJ2-3, with D possibly being TRBD1 (6 bases). This TCR was recovered from a man younger than 35 in good health. Sequencing used naive CD8+ T cells sorted from blood. This CDR3 is CASSAGWGLGGSSTDTQYF. DNA for the CDR3: TGTGCCAGCAGCGCCGGCTGGGGCCTAGGGGGATCCAGTACAGATACGCAGTATTTT. The full variable domain, rest sourced from reference TRBV9 and TRBJ2-3, is DSGVTQTPKHLITATGQRVTLRCSPRSGDLSVYWYQQSLDQGLQFLIQYYNGEERAKGNILERFSAQQFPDLHSELNLSSLELGDSALYFCASSAGWGLGGSSTDTQYFGPGTRLTVL.